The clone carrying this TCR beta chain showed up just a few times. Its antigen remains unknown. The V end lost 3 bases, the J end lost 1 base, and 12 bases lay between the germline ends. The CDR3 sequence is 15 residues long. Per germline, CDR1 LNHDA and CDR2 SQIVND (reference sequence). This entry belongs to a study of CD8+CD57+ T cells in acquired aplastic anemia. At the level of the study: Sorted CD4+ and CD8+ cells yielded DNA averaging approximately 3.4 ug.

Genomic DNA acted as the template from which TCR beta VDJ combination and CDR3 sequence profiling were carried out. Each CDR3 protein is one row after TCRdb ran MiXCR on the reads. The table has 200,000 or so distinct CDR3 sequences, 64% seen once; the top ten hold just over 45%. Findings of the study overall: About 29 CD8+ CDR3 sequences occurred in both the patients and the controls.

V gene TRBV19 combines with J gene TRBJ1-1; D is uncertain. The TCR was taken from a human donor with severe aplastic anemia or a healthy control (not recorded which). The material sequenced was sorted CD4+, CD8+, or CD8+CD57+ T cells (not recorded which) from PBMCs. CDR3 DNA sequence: TGTGCCAGTAGTATCGAGGGAGCGGAGAACACTGAAGCTTTCTTT. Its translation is CASSIEGAENTEAFF.